A single sample is the source of the 3 T cell receptor beta chains below, sequenced in a study of vaccination and CD4 T cells after COVID-19. A single record per CDR3 protein comes from TCRdb applying MiXCR to the PCR reads. The table lists about 20,000 distinct CDR3 sequences, roughly 61% of them singletons, with 1.1% in the top ten. The sample here was CD4+ T cells from blood, taken before SARS-CoV-2 vaccination. The receptors were sampled from a human donor who had recovered from COVID-19.

A few counts support this clonotype. The chain combines TRBV19 with TRBJ1-2; D remains ambiguous. This CDR3 has 13 amino acids. From germline, CDR1 is LNHDA and CDR2 SQIVND (reference sequence). Trimming took 3 bases from V and 7 from J, leaving 12 bases between them. CDR3 in DNA: TGTGCCAGTAGTATCGTCCCCCCGGCTGGCTACACCTTC. This encodes CASSIVPPAGYTF.

The rearrangement links TRBV10-3 to TRBJ2-3; tentative D call: TRBD2 (6 bases). The CDR3 is made up of 16 amino acids. The V end was cut by 2 bases, the J end by 2 bases, with 14 bases between. Germline CDR1 and CDR2: ENHRY and SYGVKD. CDR3 DNA sequence: TGTGCCATCAGTGAGCCGGGGCGGGGCATCACAGATACGCAGTATTTT. This encodes CAISEPGRGITDTQYF.

This clonotype was observed a handful of times. The chain carries TRBV7-2 and TRBJ2-7; TRBD1 agrees at 8 bases. V was pared by 5 bases and J by 2 bases, with 5 bases of the junction left unmatched. CDR1 and CDR2 (germline): SGHTA, FQGNSA. This CDR3 spans 14 amino acids. In DNA form, the CDR3 reads TGTGCCAGCAGCCTGGACAGGGCAGCCTACGAGCAGTACTTC. Residues: CASSLDRAAYEQYF.